The sequence of this T cell receptor beta chain was determined in a study of cytomegalovirus exposure and HLA in healthy donors. The table lists this clone with a count of one. Its antigen is as yet unknown. The CDR3 spans 16 residues. V was trimmed by 1 base and J by 4 bases, leaving 16 bases between them. Looked up from germline, CDR1 is MGHRA and CDR2 is YSYEKL. Notes on the study in general: Reportedly, fewer N-insertions than the approximately 650-donor mean appeared in an Asian-associated ancestry cluster in a later analysis. Owing to their indistinguishability, certain V segments, notably TRBV6-2 and TRBV6-3, were excluded.

The donors comprised healthy bone marrow donors. PCR was performed using 60 Vbeta and 13 Jbeta primers. The assay was immunoSEQ multiplex PCR, and TCRdb's table has in-frame clones only and misses some. The sample has approximately 83,000 clones, more than 70% seen once. The origin of this receptor is a man in his late teens or twenties in good health and CMV-seronegative. J is TRBJ2-5 and V is TRBV4-1, with D maybe TRBD2 (5 bases). Sequencing was done on a sample of PBMCs. The CDR3 protein is CASSQGTGKARETQYF. The DNA of the CDR3 is TGCGCCAGCAGCCAAGGTACGGGGAAGGCACGAGAGACCCAGTACTTC.